Sequencing of this TCR beta chain was carried out in a study of Ad26.COV2.S vaccination and SARS-CoV-2 variants. The overall study: In the study, Ad26.COV2.S was injected intramuscularly once, or twice 56 days apart.

Study-wide findings and caveats: Once vaccination had occurred, spike-specific CD8+ and CD4+ T cell responses reportedly showed substantial breadth. There was a possibility that the TCR breadth and depth analyses underestimated total T cell responses.

Turning to this clone: The antigen is undetermined.

The CDR3 runs 15 residues. Trimming stripped 3 bases from V and 4 bases from J, with 13 bases between. CDR1 and CDR2 (germline): MNHEY, SVGEGT. As to treatment: around 19 received Ad26.COV2.S at low or high dose, single or two shots; roughly five received placebo; per-sample allocation not given. On day 63 after the first injection, vaccine and placebo recipients gave samples. Sequencing was performed with immunoSEQ multiplex PCR; in TCRdb, only in-frame clones are kept and a portion is missing. The sample carries roughly 330,000 clones, approximately 87% recorded once. This sequence was found in a person aged 18-65 years who received the Ad26.COV2.S COVID-19 vaccine or a placebo. The material was peripheral blood, obtained in a trial of Ad26.COV2.S vaccine versus placebo. The chain recombines TRBV6-2 or TRBV6-3 with TRBJ1-3, with D possibly being TRBD1 (6 bases). CDR3 in DNA: TGTGCCAGCAGTTATCGACAGGTCTCCGGAAACACCATATATTTT. This codes for CASSYRQVSGNTIYF.